The TCR beta chain described here comes from a study of cytomegalovirus exposure and HLA in healthy donors. The study's findings and limits: Follow-up analysis later connected one missense variant in DCLRE1C with trimming of TCR beta V- and J-genes.

The CDR3 length is 17 residues. The germline gives CDR1 SGHTA, CDR2 FQGNSA. J gave up 1 base and V 5 bases, and 8 bases lay outside the gene matches. The study ran its PCR with 60 Vbeta and 13 Jbeta primers. Only in-frame clones appear in the TCRdb table, and some are missing; sequencing was by immunoSEQ multiplex PCR. The sample contains some 110,000 clones, roughly 80% of which appear only once. Remarks on this clone: Antigen specificity is unknown.

Sequenced material: PBMCs. The chain recombines TRBV7-2 with TRBJ2-6; 7 nucleotides line up with TRBD1. This TCR derives from a man aged 25 to 45 in good health and CMV-seropositive. As DNA, the CDR3 is TGTGCCAGCAGCCGGGACAGTTTTATTTCTGGGGCCAACGTCCTGACTTTC. This sequence encodes CASSRDSFISGANVLTF.